This entry lists 11 T cell receptor beta chains sequenced from one sample in a study of shared T cell receptors in the human thymus. Sequencing was performed with immunoSEQ multiplex PCR; in TCRdb, only in-frame clones are kept and a portion is missing. The table shows hundreds of thousands of clones, with roughly 74% occurring only once. The same sample was also studied in work on human thymus T cells.

Input material: thymocytes. The receptors were sampled from a boy under two years old with a congenital heart defect.

The chain uses TRBV30 and TRBJ1-5; D might be TRBD1 (6 bases). V lost 7 bases and J 0 bases, leaving 7 bases between the germline ends. Germline lookup yields CDR1 GTSNPN and CDR2 SVGIG (reference sequence). The CDR3 has 12 amino acids. CDR3 in DNA: TGTGCCTACAGGGTTAGCAATCAGCCCCAGCATTTT. This codes for CAYRVSNQPQHF.

The chain links TRBV25-1 to TRBJ2-7; 9 positions match TRBD1. The V and J ends lost 4 bases and 6 bases, in that order; junction bases with no gene match: 4. The CDR3 has 13 amino acids. CDR1 and CDR2 (germline): MGHDK, SYGVNS. CDR3 region: CASSGGTGSEQYF. CDR3 nucleotide sequence: TGTGCCAGCAGTGGGGGGACAGGGAGCGAGCAGTACTTC.

The J gene is TRBJ1-2, the V gene TRBV27, with D perhaps matching TRBD1 (6 bases). The germline CDR1 and CDR2 sequences are MNHEY and SMNVEV (reference sequence). The ends were cut back, 6 bases at V and 7 bases at J, with 21 bases in the middle. CDR3 length equals 15 residues. The CDR3 DNA reads TGTGCCAGCAGCCCGTGGGGGCCCTTGGGGTTTGGCTACACCTTC. Amino acid sequence: CASSPWGPLGFGYTF.

The CDR3 loop reads CASSPSNLQGIGSYEQYF. CDR3 DNA: TGCGCCAGCAGTCCATCCAATTTACAGGGTATAGGCTCCTACGAGCAGTACTTC. The chain joins TRBV23-1 to TRBJ2-7; D perhaps matches TRBD1 (6 bases). TRBV23-1 is known as an ORF, though its function is uncertain. V was cut by 4 bases and J by 0 bases, with 22 bases left in between. There are 18 residues in the CDR3.

The V and J genes are TRBV6-1 and TRBJ1-1, with 7 bases matching TRBD1. Germline V CDR1 and CDR2: MNHNS, SASEGT. This CDR3 is built from 18 residues. The trim removed 1 base at V and 1 base at J, leaving 12 bases unmatched. Here the CDR3 reads CASSEEPHNGTENTEAFF. Here the CDR3 DNA reads TGTGCCAGCAGTGAAGAGCCCCATAACGGGACAGAGAACACTGAAGCTTTCTTT.

The rearrangement uses TRBV18 and TRBJ2-7; a weak D match, TRBD2 (6 bases). Germline V CDR1 and CDR2: KGHSH, LQKENI. This CDR3 is built from 14 residues. V was clipped by 3 bases and J by 3 bases, with 12 bases between them. CDR3 in DNA: TGTGCCAGCTCACCGTCCGGGAGTCACTACGAGCAGTACTTC. It yields the protein CASSPSGSHYEQYF.

The chain recombines TRBV14 with TRBJ2-7, with D perhaps matching TRBD1 (6 bases). The CDR3 has 11 residues. Germline loops: CDR1 SGHDN, CDR2 FVKESK. V was trimmed by 4 bases and J by 6 bases, leaving 7 bases between them. The CDR3 here is CASSRRGEQYF. CDR3 bases: TGTGCCAGCAGCCGCAGGGGCGAGCAGTACTTC.

This clone was observed once. The V and J genes are TRBV11-3 and TRBJ1-2, with D hard to call. V dropped 3 bases and J dropped 1 base, with 18 bases sitting between them. The CDR3 runs 17 residues. In germline, CDR1 is SGHNT, CDR2 YENEEA. The CDR3 nucleotides read TGTGCCAGCAGCTTTTCATCGGCGGAGGAGATTAACTATGGCTACACCTTC. Protein sequence: CASSFSSAEEINYGYTF.

This clone has just a few counts. V usage is TRBV14 and J usage is TRBJ2-7; 7 bases agree with TRBD2. Germline trimming cut 5 bases from V and 5 bases from J; bases unmatched to any gene: 15. The CDR3 is made up of 16 amino acids. Per the germline V gene, CDR1 is SGHDN and CDR2 is FVKESK. CDR3 sequence reads: CASSARKRDPGNEQYF. The DNA of the CDR3 is TGTGCCAGCAGCGCACGAAAGCGGGATCCAGGAAACGAGCAGTACTTC.

The chain recombines TRBV5-4 with TRBJ2-3; D may be TRBD2 (6 bases). Trimming pared 4 bases from V and 4 bases from J, leaving 7 bases between. This CDR3 region has 12 residues. CDR1 is SGHNT and CDR2 is YYREEE in the germline V gene (reference sequence). The CDR3 region is CASSREPDTQYF. The CDR3 nucleotides read TGTGCCAGCAGCCGGGAGCCAGATACGCAGTATTTT.

The chain combines TRBV5-1 with TRBJ1-2; 8 nucleotides align to TRBD1. Per germline, CDR1 SGHRS and CDR2 YFSETQ. The J segment lost 6 bases and the V segment lost 0 bases, leaving 10 bases of the junction unmatched. CDR3 length equals 16 residues. The CDR3 region has the DNA TGCGCCAGCAGCTTGGCGGGTCAGGGGGCAACCCATGGCTACACCTTC. As protein: CASSLAGQGATHGYTF.